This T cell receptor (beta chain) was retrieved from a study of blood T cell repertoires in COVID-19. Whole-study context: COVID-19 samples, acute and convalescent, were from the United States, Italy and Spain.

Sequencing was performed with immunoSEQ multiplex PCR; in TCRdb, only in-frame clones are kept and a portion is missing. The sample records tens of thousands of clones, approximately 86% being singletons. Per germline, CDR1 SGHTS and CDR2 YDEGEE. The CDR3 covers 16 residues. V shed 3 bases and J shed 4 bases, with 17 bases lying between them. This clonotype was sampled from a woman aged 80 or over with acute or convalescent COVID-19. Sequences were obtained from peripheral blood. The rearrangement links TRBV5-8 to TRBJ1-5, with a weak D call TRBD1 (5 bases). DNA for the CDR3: TGTGCCAGCAGCTCGGACCAGGGAATACGGAATCAGCCCCAGCATTTT. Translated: CASSSDQGIRNQPQHF.